The 14 T cell receptor beta chains presented below share a single source sample, sequenced in a study of regulatory and conventional T cells in RAG deficiency. Conventional CD4+ T cells were sorted from blood as CD25-low CD127-high cells. Sequencing was performed with immunoSEQ multiplex PCR; in TCRdb, only in-frame clones are kept and a portion is missing. The profile shows 8,000 to 10,000 clones, about 95% of them singletons. The material sequenced was CD4+ effector T cells sorted from blood. Every receptor here comes from a human donor with RAG deficiency presenting as severe combined immunodeficiency.

This clone was counted only a few times. The chain joins TRBV5-6 to TRBJ2-5; possibly TRBD2 for D (6 bases). V gave up 5 bases and J gave up 1 base, with 12 bases separating them. Germline lookup yields CDR1 SGHDT and CDR2 YYEEEE. The CDR3 has 14 residues. CDR3 in DNA: TGTGCCAGCAGTCACACTAGCATCCAAGAGACCCAGTACTTC. Translating gives CASSHTSIQETQYF. The full variable domain, rest sourced from reference TRBV5-6 and TRBJ2-5, is DAGVTQSPTHLIKTRGQQVTLRCSPKSGHDTVSWYQQALGQGPQFIFQYYEEEERQRGNFPDRFSGHQFPNYSSELNVNALLLGDSALYLCASSHTSIQETQYFGPGTRLLVL.

The rearrangement links TRBV5-1 to TRBJ2-4; 8 bases line up with TRBD1. J lost 0 bases, V lost 0 bases, and 2 bases had no gene match. The CDR3 length is 16 residues. Per germline, CDR1 SGHRS and CDR2 YFSETQ. CDR3 region: CASSLGQGLAKNIQYF. The CDR3, as DNA: TGCGCCAGCAGCTTGGGACAGGGGCTAGCCAAAAACATTCAGTACTTC.

V and J are TRBV2 and TRBJ2-4, with D unclear. V was pared by 3 bases and J by 0 bases, with 6 bases between. Looked up from germline, CDR1 is SNHLY and CDR2 is FYNNEI. The CDR3 spans 14 residues. In DNA, the CDR3 is TGTGCCAGCAGTGAGTGGGGAGCCAAAAACATTCAGTACTTC. This translates into CASSEWGAKNIQYF.

This rearrangement joins TRBV27 to TRBJ2-4, with D maybe TRBD2 (5 bases). With 7 bases removed from V and 0 bases from J, the gap between germline ends came to 16 bases. This CDR3 contains 16 residues. Germline V gives CDR1 MNHEY, CDR2 SMNVEV (reference sequence). CDR3 residues: CASTKAGLIAKNIQYF. CDR3 DNA: TGTGCCAGCACCAAGGCGGGCCTCATAGCCAAAAACATTCAGTACTTC.

V and J are TRBV7-9 and TRBJ2-3, with 8 bases fitting TRBD1. V was pared by 3 bases and J by 1 base, with 0 bases of the junction left unmatched. This CDR3 has 14 residues. Germline lookup yields CDR1 SEHNR and CDR2 FQNEAQ (reference sequence). This CDR3 is CASSLGQGTDTQYF. The CDR3 DNA reads as TGTGCCAGCAGCTTGGGACAGGGCACAGATACGCAGTATTTT.

The rearrangement links TRBV28 to TRBJ1-2; 9 nucleotides agree with TRBD1. CDR3 length: 16 amino acids. V lost 5 bases and J lost 1; bases outside the gene matches: 8. Looked up from germline, CDR1 is MDHEN and CDR2 is SYDVKM. The CDR3 loop reads CASSEVGTGYNYGYTF. The CDR3 DNA follows: TGTGCCAGCAGTGAAGTCGGGACAGGGTATAACTATGGCTACACCTTC.

This chain links TRBV19 with TRBJ1-2; 8 bases match TRBD1. Losses at the gene ends were 3 bases for V and 2 bases for J; bases not matched to a gene: 5. This CDR3 is built from 15 residues. Germline V lookup: CDR1 LNHDA, CDR2 SQIVND (reference sequence). The CDR3 coding sequence is TGTGCCAGTAGTATTTCCCAGGGGGCGAACTATGGCTACACCTTC. It yields the protein CASSISQGANYGYTF.

V is TRBV5-1 and J is TRBJ2-2; D might be TRBD1 (5 bases). V lost 4 bases and J 1 base, leaving 5 bases between the germline ends. Germline assignment: CDR1 SGHRS and CDR2 YFSETQ. The length of the CDR3 is 13 residues. The CDR3 protein is CASSGQNTGELFF. CDR3 nucleotides: TGCGCCAGCAGCGGACAGAACACCGGGGAGCTGTTTTTT.

This chain connects TRBV7-2 to TRBJ2-3; 7 bases align to TRBD1. This CDR3 spans 15 amino acids. Trimming cost V 0 bases and J 1 base; bases outside gene matches: 1. Germline assignment: CDR1 SGHTA and CDR2 FQGNSA. CDR3 sequence reads: CASSLAGTGTDTQYF. The CDR3, as DNA: TGTGCCAGCAGCTTAGCCGGGACAGGCACAGATACGCAGTATTTT.

This sequence joins TRBV5-1 and TRBJ2-3; 8 positions match TRBD2. Trimming cost V 5 bases and J 6 bases; bases outside gene matches: 8. Per the germline V gene, CDR1 is SGHRS and CDR2 is YFSETQ. The CDR3 is 14 residues long. This chain's CDR3 is CASSSGTRRDTQYF. DNA for the CDR3: TGCGCCAGCAGTTCCGGGACTAGACGGGATACGCAGTATTTT.

The chain combines TRBV30 with TRBJ2-7, with a possible D match to TRBD2 (5 bases). Between the trimmed V and J ends, which lost 5 bases and 0 bases, there was a span of 5 bases. The CDR3 loop spans 11 amino acids. Per the germline V gene, CDR1 is GTSNPN and CDR2 is SVGIG (reference sequence). The CDR3: CAWGLSYEQYF. CDR3 bases: TGTGCCTGGGGACTCTCCTACGAGCAGTACTTC.

The genes are TRBV2 and TRBJ2-7, with 8 nucleotides matching TRBD2. The CDR3 extends over 14 amino acids. Germline values: CDR1 SNHLY, CDR2 FYNNEI. V shed 8 bases and J 5 bases; nucleotides not matched to a gene: 11. The CDR3 reads CASREGGGSDEQYF. In DNA form, the CDR3 reads TGTGCCAGCCGGGAGGGAGGGGGGAGCGACGAGCAGTACTTC.

The chain is built from TRBV6-6 and TRBJ1-5, with 7 positions matching TRBD1. Germline V lookup: CDR1 MNHNY, CDR2 SVGAGI (reference sequence). This CDR3 is built from 14 residues. J gave up 5 bases and V 6 bases, and 7 bases lay outside the gene matches. This CDR3 is CASRTAQGDQPQHF. The DNA of the CDR3 is TGTGCCAGCAGGACAGCTCAGGGGGATCAGCCCCAGCATTTT.

The V and J genes are TRBV7-2 and TRBJ2-7, with 7 bases identical to TRBD1. Trimming took 4 bases from V and 0 from J; bases not matched to a gene: 0. CDR3 length: 13 residues. The germline V gene has CDR1 SGHTA and CDR2 FQGNSA. The CDR3: CASSWDSSYEQYF. CDR3 nucleotides: TGTGCCAGCAGCTGGGACAGCTCCTACGAGCAGTACTTC.